This T cell receptor (beta chain) was retrieved from a study of blood T cell repertoires in COVID-19. For the study at large: Specimens from acute and convalescent COVID-19 originated in the United States, Italy and Spain.

CDR1 is GTSNPN, CDR2 SVGIG, per germline (reference sequence). V dropped 5 bases and J dropped 4 bases, with 18 bases sitting between them. The CDR3 spans 15 residues. As processed by the authors: Amplification with reference gene primers provided the estimates of nucleated cell counts. TCRdb's copy holds only in-frame clones and misses some; the assay was immunoSEQ multiplex PCR. V and J calls plus clone size are reproduced from that table; the DNA served to infer D and trimming. The repertoire holds roughly 240,000 clones, roughly four fifths seen once, with approximately 4% in the top ten. Ten or more counts support this clone. Participants spanned ages about 18 to 90 years and resided in some 22 US areas. The study assigned cohorts using participant-reported clinical history.

The chain uses TRBV30 and TRBJ1-3; a possible D gene is TRBD1 (5 bases). This sequence was found in a woman in her thirties or forties who had been exposed to COVID-19. Material: PBMCs or T cells enriched from blood (not recorded which). Here the CDR3 DNA reads TGTGCCTGGGGATCCAGGGAAAGGGCCGGAAACACCATATATTTT. Protein sequence: CAWGSRERAGNTIYF.